This TCR beta chain appears in the sequencing data of a study of blood T cell repertoires in COVID-19 (TCRdb year 2020). For the study in its entirety: Samples covering the acute and convalescent phases of COVID-19 were provided by collaborators in the United States, Italy and Spain. The prospective study material was composed of cDNA or gDNA derived from T cells, B-cell-depleted T cells, or PBMCs. The dataset comprised deeply sampled blood TCRbeta repertoires from subjects exposed to, actively infected with, or recovered from COVID-19. A freely available public database, intended as a resource for researchers studying the immune response to SARS-CoV-2, is where the repertoires were released. Samples came from the ongoing ImmuneRACE study (first 160 participants) plus 1,254 subjects from 6 global collaborators. The sample metadata nearly always contained a de-identified subject ID, COVID-19 status, age in years and sex. Where available, HLA class I and class II types were obtained from metadata supplied by the sample provider rather than from assay-based typing.

What the research found in general, with its limitations: How much clinical and demographic metadata was included differed by source and by participant, and the metadata was provided uncurated.

TCRbeta CDR3 regions were amplified from genomic DNA using the immunoSEQ Assay, a bias-controlled multiplex PCR. As for the authors' bioinformatics: Nucleated cell counts per sample were estimated from amplification of reference gene primers within the assay. To quantify the absolute abundance of each unique TCRbeta CDR3 rearrangement, sequence reads were collapsed and filtered. Productive Simpson clonality was computed per sample as the square root of Simpson's diversity index over productive rearrangements. What TCRdb holds here is the immuneACCESS table cut down to in-frame rearrangements. Part of the clones is not present; checked against another copy, under half of the missing clones reflect an unresolved V gene, and the others are unexplained. The DNA was the basis for D and trimming; V, J and clone size are from that table. Here the sample has a few hundred thousand clones; 89% occur a single time. The top ten hold 1% to 1.5% of the sample.

V is shortened by 4 bases, J by 1 base, and the region joining them spans 16 bases. The CDR3 covers 17 residues, taking in both the cysteine and the phenylalanine. Solely the CDR3 DNA is kept, with 51 bases framed from the first base. CDR1 and CDR2, looked up from the germline V gene (reference sequence), are LGHDT and YNNKEL. Collaborating institutions collected whole blood in K2EDTA tubes following their own protocols. For TCRbeta analysis, collaborators shipped samples as frozen whole blood, isolated PBMCs, or DNA extracted from either of those sample types. To note about this clone: Its antigen is currently not known. The input lacks base qualities; no much larger clone sits a single base away.

Here the chain combines TRBV3-1 (or the pseudogene TRBV3-2) and TRBJ2-2, and the D gene may be TRBD2, 5 bases matching. The sample taken for sequencing was peripheral blood. This sequence originates from a man aged 35 to 55 with acute or convalescent COVID-19. Here is the DNA: TGTGCCAGCAGCCCTAGTTCGAGGGTCCGGAACACCGGGGAGCTGTTTTTT. This translates into CASSPSSRVRNTGELFF.